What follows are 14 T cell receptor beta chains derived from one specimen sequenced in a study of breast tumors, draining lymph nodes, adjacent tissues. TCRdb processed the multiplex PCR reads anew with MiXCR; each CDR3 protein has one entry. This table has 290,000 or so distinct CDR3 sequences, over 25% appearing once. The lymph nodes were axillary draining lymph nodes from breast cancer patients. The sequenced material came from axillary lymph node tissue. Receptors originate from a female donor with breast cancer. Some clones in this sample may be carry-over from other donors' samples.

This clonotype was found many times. The CDR3 DNA is TGTGCTAGTGGTTTGGTTGGAGAGTACGAGCAGTACTTC. It translates to CASGLVGEYEQYF. The chain couples TRBV12-5 to TRBJ2-7; no firm D call. This CDR3 region has 13 residues. Deletions cut 0 bases from V and 4 bases from J, with 7 bases between. CDR1 is LGHNT and CDR2 is FRNRAP in the germline V gene.

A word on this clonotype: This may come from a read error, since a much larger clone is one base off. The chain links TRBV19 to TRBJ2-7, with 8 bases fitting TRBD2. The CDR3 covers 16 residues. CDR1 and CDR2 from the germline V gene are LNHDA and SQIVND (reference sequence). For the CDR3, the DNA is TGTGCCAGTAGTATCCGCCTGAGCGGGAGCTCCTACGAGCAGGACTTC. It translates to CASSIRLSGSSYEQDF.

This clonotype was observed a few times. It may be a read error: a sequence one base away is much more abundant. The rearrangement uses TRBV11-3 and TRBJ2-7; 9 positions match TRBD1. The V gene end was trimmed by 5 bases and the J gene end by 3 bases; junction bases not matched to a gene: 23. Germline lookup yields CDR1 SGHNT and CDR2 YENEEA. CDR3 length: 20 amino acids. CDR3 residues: CASSPTVYRDREGPLYEQYF. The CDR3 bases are TGTGCCAGCAGCCCCACCGTATACCGGGACAGGGAGGGACCCCTCTACGAGCAGTACTTC.

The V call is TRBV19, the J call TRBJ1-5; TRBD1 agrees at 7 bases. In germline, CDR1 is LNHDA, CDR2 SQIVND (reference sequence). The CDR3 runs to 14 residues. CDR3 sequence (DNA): TGTGCTAGCCAAGGGGGCCATAGCAATCAGCCCCAGCATTTT. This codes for CASQGGHSNQPQHF.

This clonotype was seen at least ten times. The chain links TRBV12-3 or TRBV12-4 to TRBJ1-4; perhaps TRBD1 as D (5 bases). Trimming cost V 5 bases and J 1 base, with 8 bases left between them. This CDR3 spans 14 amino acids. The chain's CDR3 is CASSRQLTNEKLFF. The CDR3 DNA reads TGTGCCAGCAGTCGACAGCTAACTAATGAAAAACTGTTTTTT.

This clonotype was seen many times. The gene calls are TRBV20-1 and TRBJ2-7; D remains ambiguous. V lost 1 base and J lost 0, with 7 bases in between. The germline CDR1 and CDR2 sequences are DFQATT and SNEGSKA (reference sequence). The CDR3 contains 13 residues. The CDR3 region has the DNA TGCAGTGCTAGAGCGGGCAGCTCCTACGAGCAGTACTTC. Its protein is CSARAGSSYEQYF.

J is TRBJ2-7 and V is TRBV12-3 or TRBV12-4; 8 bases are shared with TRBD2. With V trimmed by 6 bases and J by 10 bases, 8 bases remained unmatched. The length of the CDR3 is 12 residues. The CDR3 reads CASRLAGGEQYF. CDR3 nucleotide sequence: TGTGCCAGCAGACTCGCGGGAGGCGAACAGTACTTC.

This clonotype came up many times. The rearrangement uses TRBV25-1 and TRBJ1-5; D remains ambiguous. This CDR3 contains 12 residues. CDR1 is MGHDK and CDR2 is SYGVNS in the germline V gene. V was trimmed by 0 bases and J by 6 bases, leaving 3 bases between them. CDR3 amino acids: CASSEYSQPQHF. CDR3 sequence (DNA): TGTGCCAGCAGTGAATACAGTCAGCCCCAGCATTTT.

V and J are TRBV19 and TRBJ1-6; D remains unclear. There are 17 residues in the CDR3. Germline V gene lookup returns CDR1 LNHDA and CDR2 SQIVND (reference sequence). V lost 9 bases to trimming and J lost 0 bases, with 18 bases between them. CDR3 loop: CASGLAGMSSYNSPLHF. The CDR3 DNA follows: TGTGCCAGCGGACTAGCGGGGATGAGCTCCTATAATTCACCCCTCCACTTT.

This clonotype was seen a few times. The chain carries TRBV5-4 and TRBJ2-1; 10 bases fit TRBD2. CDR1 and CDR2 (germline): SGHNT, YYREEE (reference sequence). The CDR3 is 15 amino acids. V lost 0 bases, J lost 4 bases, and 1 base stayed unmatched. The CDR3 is CASSLAAGGYNEQFF. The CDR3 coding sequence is TGTGCCAGCAGCTTGGCAGCGGGGGGGTACAATGAGCAGTTCTTC.

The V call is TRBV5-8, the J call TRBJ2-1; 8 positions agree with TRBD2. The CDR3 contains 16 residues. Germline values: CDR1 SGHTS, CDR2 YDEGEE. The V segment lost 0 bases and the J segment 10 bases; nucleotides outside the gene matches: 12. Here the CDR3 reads CASSLGPTGRGREQFF. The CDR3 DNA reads TGTGCCAGCAGCTTGGGCCCTACCGGGAGGGGACGCGAGCAGTTCTTC.

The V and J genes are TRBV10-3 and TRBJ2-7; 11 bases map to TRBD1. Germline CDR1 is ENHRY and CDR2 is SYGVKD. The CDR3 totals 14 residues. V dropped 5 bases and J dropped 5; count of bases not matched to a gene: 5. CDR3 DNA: TGTGCCATCAGTACCGGGACAGGGGGGAACGAGCAGTACTTC. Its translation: CAISTGTGGNEQYF.

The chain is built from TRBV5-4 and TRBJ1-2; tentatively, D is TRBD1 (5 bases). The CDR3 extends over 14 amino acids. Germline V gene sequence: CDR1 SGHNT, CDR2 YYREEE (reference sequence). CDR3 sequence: CARAYDSLSYGYTF. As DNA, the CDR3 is TGTGCTAGAGCCTACGACAGCTTGAGCTATGGCTACACCTTC.

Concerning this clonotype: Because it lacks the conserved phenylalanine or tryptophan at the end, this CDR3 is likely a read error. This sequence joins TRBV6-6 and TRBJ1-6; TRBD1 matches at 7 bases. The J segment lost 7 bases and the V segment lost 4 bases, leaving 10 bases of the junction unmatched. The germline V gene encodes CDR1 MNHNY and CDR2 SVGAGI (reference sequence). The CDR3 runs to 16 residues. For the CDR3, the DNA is TGTGCCAGCAGTTTTACCGGGACAGAAGCGAATTCACCCCTCCACCTT. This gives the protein CASSFTGTEANSPLHL.